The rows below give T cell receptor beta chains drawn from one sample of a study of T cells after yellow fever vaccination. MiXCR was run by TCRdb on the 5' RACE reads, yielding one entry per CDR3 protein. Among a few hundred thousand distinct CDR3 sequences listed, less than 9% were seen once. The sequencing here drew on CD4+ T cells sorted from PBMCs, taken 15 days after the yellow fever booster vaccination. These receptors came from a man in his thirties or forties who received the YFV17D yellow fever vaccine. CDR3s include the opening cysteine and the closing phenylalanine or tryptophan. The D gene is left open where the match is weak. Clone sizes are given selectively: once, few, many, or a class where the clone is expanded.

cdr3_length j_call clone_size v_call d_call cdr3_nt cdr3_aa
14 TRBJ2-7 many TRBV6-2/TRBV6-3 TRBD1 TGTGCCACCCGGCGGGGCGGGACAGGGACCGAGCAGTACTTC CATRRGGTGTEQYF
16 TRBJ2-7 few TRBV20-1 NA TGCTGTGCTAGAGGAGAAAGGGCGGGTAGCTCCTACGAGCAGTACTTC CCARGERAGSSYEQYF
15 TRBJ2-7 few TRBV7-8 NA TGTGCCAGCAGCTTACCGGGACACAGCTCCTACGAGCAGTACTTC CASSLPGHSSYEQYF
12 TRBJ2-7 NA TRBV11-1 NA TGTGCCAGCAGCCAGACTTGGGGGGAGCAGTACTTC CASSQTWGEQYF
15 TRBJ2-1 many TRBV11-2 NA TGTGCCAGCAGCTTGACGGACTACCAAATGGGTGAGCAGTTCTTC CASSLTDYQMGEQFF
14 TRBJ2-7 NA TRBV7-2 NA TGTGCCAGCAACCCAGGGGGGAGGGCCGGCGAGCAGTACTTC CASNPGGRAGEQYF
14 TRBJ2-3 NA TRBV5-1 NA TGCGCCAGCAGCCCGGACTCGAGCACAGATACGCAGTATTTT CASSPDSSTDTQYF
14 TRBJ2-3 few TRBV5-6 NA TGTGCCAGCAGCAGAGGGACGGCGGCAGATACGCAGTATTTT CASSRGTAADTQYF
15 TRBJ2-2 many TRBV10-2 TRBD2 TGCGCCAGCAGTGAGTCAGGACTAGCGGACGGGGAGCTGTTTTTT CASSESGLADGELFF
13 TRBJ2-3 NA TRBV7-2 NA TGTGCCAGCAGCCCCAGGAGGGGAGAAGCGCAGTATTTT CASSPRRGEAQYF
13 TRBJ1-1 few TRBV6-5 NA TGTGCCAGCAGGACCCAGGGGAACACTGAAGCTTTCTTT CASRTQGNTEAFF
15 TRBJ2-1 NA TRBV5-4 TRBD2 TGTGCCAGCAGCTTGAGACTAGCTTTGGGTAATGAGCAGTTCTTC CASSLRLALGNEQFF
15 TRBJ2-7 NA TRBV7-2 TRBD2 TGTGCCAGCAGCCTACTAGCGGCCTCCACCTACGAGCAGTACTTC CASSLLAASTYEQYF
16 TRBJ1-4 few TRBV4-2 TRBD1 TGTGCCAGCAGCCAATTATCCGGGACAGGGAATGAAAAACTGTTTTTT CASSQLSGTGNEKLFF
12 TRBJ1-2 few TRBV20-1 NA TGCAGTGCTAGCGGGCAGATCTATGGCTACACCTTC CSASGQIYGYTF
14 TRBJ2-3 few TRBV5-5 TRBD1 TGTGCCAGCAGATTGGGACAGGGCACAGATACGCAGTATTTT CASRLGQGTDTQYF
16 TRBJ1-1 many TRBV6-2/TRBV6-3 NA TGTGCCAGCATGCGGGCCCTGGACCGGATGAACACTGAAGCTTTCTTT CASMRALDRMNTEAFF
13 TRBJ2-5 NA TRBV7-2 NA TGTGCCAGCAGCTCCACTAGGCCCTCCGCCCAGTACTTC CASSSTRPSAQYF
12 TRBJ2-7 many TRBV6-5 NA TGTGCCAGCAGGTCTCGACCTTACGAGCAGTACTTC CASRSRPYEQYF
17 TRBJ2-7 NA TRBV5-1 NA TGCGCCAGCAGCTCCAGGGGGGCCTTCGGGGGGCCCTACGAGCAGTACTTC CASSSRGAFGGPYEQYF
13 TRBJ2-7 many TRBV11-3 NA TGTGCCAGCAGCTTGAACACAGGGATCGAGCAGTACTTC CASSLNTGIEQYF
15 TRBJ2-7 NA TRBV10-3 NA TGTGCCATCAGTGAGAACGGGGCTTTACCCTACGAGCAGTACTTC CAISENGALPYEQYF
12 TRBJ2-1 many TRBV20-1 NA TGCAGTGCGATCCGCCCTTACAATGAGCAGTTCTTC CSAIRPYNEQFF
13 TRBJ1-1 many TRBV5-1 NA TGCGCCAGTGGACCCGCCCGGAGGACTGAAGCTTTCTTT CASGPARRTEAFF
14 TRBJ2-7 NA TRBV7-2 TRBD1 TGTGCCAGCAGATCCCCGGACAGGGGCTTCGAGCAGTACTTC CASRSPDRGFEQYF
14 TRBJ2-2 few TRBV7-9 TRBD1 TGTGCCAGCAGCAAGAGACAGGGCGACGGGGAGCTGTTTTTT CASSKRQGDGELFF
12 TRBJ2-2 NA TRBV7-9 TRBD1 TGTGCCGGGGACAGAAACACCGGGGAGCTGTTTTTT CAGDRNTGELFF
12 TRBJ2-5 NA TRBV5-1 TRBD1 TGCGCCAGCTTTGGGACAGACGAGACCCAGTACTTC CASFGTDETQYF